This TCR beta chain was profiled in a study of T cells in Graves' hyperthyroidism and ophthalmopathy. Study-wide context: Peripheral blood sampling occurred at initial diagnosis, before any treatment.

The CDR3 is made up of 14 amino acids. CDR1 is LGHDT, CDR2 YNNKEL, per germline (reference sequence). V was trimmed by 1 base and J by 4 bases, leaving 9 bases between them. This clonotype was seen repeatedly, ten times or more. Its target is not known. Regions amplified from RNA transcripts were the TCR beta CDR3 regions. In the first-round RT-PCR of the TCR CDR3, the HTBI primer set was used. TCRdb re-analysed the multiplex PCR reads in MiXCR, keeping a single row per CDR3 protein. The data contain hundreds of thousands of distinct CDR3 sequences, around a fifth of them singletons. Findings and caveats of the study: Most thyroid clonotypes that were expanded above 0.001 also turned up in blood. In validation, the model predicted ophthalmopathy. These predictions came a median roughly 6.5 months before onset.

This sequence joins TRBV3-1 and TRBJ2-3; a weak D match, TRBD2 (5 bases). Sequenced: blood. The receptor's source is a man in his fifties with Graves' ophthalmopathy. The chain's CDR3 is CASSQGIASDTQYF. The DNA for the CDR3 is TGTGCCAGCAGCCAAGGGATAGCGTCAGATACGCAGTATTTT.